This T cell receptor (beta chain) derives from a study of spatial heterogeneity in lung cancer. The study's findings and limits: Expanded intratumoral alpha and beta TCR counts tracked tumor mutation counts.

TCRdb re-derived calls from the 5' RACE reads in MiXCR, one entry per CDR3 protein. The table has 7,500 to 9,500 distinct CDR3 sequences, about 9.3% seen once. Germline CDR1 is DFQATT and CDR2 is SNEGSKA (reference sequence). The V and J ends lost 6 bases and 1 base respectively, with 10 bases between them. This CDR3 is built from 12 residues. Time point in this sample: sample taken at primary tumor resection. On this clonotype itself: The antigen is not known.

The source is a male donor with early-stage non-small cell lung cancer. The gene calls are TRBV20-1 and TRBJ2-7; D is uncertain. The source material was lung tumor tissue, sampled at surgery. For the CDR3, the DNA is TGCAGTGCAAACAGCGATTCCTACGAGCAGTACTTC. Translating gives CSANSDSYEQYF.